This T cell receptor (beta chain) was sequenced for a study of T cells after posttransplantation cyclophosphamide. TCRdb's table, derived via immunoSEQ multiplex PCR, lists solely in-frame clones and lacks some. The table shows thousands of clones, with roughly nine tenths occurring only once. A remark on this clone: Its specificity is not known.

General study results and limits: Tissue-infiltrating T cells from skin or gut overlapped little with blood T cells. Donor-recipient repertoire similarity was low at 1-2 months, rising over year one.

Trimming stripped 6 bases from V and 5 bases from J, with 16 bases between. Germline CDR1 is MDHEN and CDR2 is SYDVKM. The CDR3 contains 14 residues. This receptor was obtained from an older woman in good health, CMV-negative, and a related stem cell transplant donor. The chain uses TRBV28 and TRBJ2-5; TRBD2 is a possible D gene (6 bases). The sequencing sample was made of memory CD4+ T cells sorted from PBMCs. DNA of the CDR3: TGTGCCAGCAGCATGACCAGGGCGGGGGAGACCCAGTACTTC. It specifies CASSMTRAGETQYF. The entire variable domain, with the rest obtained from reference TRBV28 and TRBJ2-5, is as follows: DVKVTQSSRYLVKRTGEKVFLECVQDMDHENMFWYRQDPGLGLRLIYFSYDVKMKEKGDIPEGYSVSREKKERFSLILESASTNQTSMYLCASSMTRAGETQYFGPGTRLLVL.